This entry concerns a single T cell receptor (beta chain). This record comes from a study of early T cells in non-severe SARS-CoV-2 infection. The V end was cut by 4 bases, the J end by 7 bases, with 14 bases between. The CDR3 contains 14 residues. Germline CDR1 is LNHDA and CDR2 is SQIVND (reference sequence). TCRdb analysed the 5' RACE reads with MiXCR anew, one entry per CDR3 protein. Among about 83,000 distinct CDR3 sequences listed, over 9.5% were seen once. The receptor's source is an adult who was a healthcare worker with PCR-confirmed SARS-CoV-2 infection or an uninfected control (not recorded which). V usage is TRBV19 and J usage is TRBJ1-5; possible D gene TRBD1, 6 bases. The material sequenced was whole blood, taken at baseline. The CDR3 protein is CASSTNREGQPQHF. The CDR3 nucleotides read TGTGCCAGTAGTACAAACAGGGAAGGACAGCCCCAGCATTTT.